This is a list of T cell receptor beta chains from one sample in a study of cytomegalovirus exposure and HLA in healthy donors. Profiling relied on immunoSEQ multiplex PCR, and the TCRdb table lists in-frame clones only, not all of them. The sample consists of some 25,000 clones, 79% of them appearing once. The sequenced sample was PBMCs. These receptors were collected from a male donor in good health and CMV-seronegative. CDR3s include the opening cysteine and the closing phenylalanine or tryptophan. D genes are given only for firm matches. Clone size, where shown, is once, few, many, or a class for clones that have expanded.

>TRBD1|TRBJ2-5|.|TRBV7-7
CASSLDREETQYF
TGTGCTAGCAGCTTAGACAGGGAAGAGACCCAGTACTTC
>TRBD2|TRBJ2-6|.|TRBV29-1
CSVALAVSSGANVLTF
TGCAGCGTTGCACTAGCGGTGAGCTCTGGGGCCAACGTCCTGACTTTC
>.|TRBJ2-2|.|TRBV10-3
CAISEGGFTGELFF
TGTGCCATCAGTGAGGGGGGGTTCACCGGGGAGCTGTTTTTT
>.|TRBJ2-5|.|TRBV6-1
CASSETRGLEETQYF
TGTGCCAGCAGTGAAACCAGGGGCTTAGAGGAGACCCAGTACTTC
>TRBD2|TRBJ2-3|.|TRBV9
CASSTGTSGTDTQYF
TGTGCCAGCAGTACCGGGACTAGCGGGACAGATACGCAGTATTTT
>.|TRBJ1-1|large|TRBV21-1
CASSNRDTEAFF
TGTGCCAGCAGCAACAGGGACACTGAAGCTTTCTTT
>.|TRBJ2-1|few|TRBV7-9
CASRGDRFRDEQFF
TGTGCCAGCAGGGGTGACAGGTTCCGGGATGAGCAGTTCTTC
>.|TRBJ1-2|.|TRBV7-2
CASSGDSNYGYTF
TGTGCCAGCAGCGGTGACAGTAACTATGGCTACACCTTC
>TRBD1|TRBJ1-5|.|TRBV19
CASSPTGGLSNQPQHF
TGTGCCAGTAGCCCGACAGGGGGACTTAGCAATCAGCCCCAGCATTTT
>TRBD1|TRBJ2-1|.|TRBV6-1
CASREPGQGSGEQFF
TGTGCCAGCAGAGAACCGGGACAGGGTAGTGGTGAGCAGTTCTTC
>TRBD1|TRBJ2-7|few|TRBV4-3
CASSQVAGTGGSEQYF
TGCGCCAGCAGCCAAGTGGCGGGGACAGGGGGCAGCGAGCAGTACTTC
>.|TRBJ2-7|.|TRBV13
CASSPDRKPSYEQYF
TGTGCCAGCAGCCCAGACAGGAAACCCTCCTACGAGCAGTACTTC
>TRBD1|TRBJ2-7|.|TRBV28
CASSSPGTGRTEQYF
TGTGCCAGCAGTTCACCCGGGACAGGGCGAACCGAGCAGTACTTC
>.|TRBJ1-3|.|TRBV14
CASSRGGNTIYF
TGTGCCAGCAGCCGCGGAGGAAACACCATATATTTT
>.|TRBJ2-3|.|TRBV5-1
CASSLGLRGSTDTQYF
TGCGCCAGCAGCTTGGGGTTACGGGGGTCCACAGATACGCAGTATTTT
>.|TRBJ2-3|.|TRBV18
CASSPFGPSTDTQYF
TGTGCCAGCTCTCCCTTTGGGCCTAGCACAGATACGCAGTATTTT
>.|TRBJ1-2|.|TRBV18
CASSGTREYGYTF
TGTGCCAGCTCCGGGACAAGGGAATATGGCTACACCTTC
>TRBD1|TRBJ2-2|.|TRBV27
CASSAGQGVTGELFF
TGTGCCAGCAGTGCGGGACAGGGGGTTACCGGGGAGCTGTTTTTT
>.|TRBJ2-1|.|TRBV4-3
CASSQEEEAPSSYNEQFF
TGCGCCAGCAGCCAAGAAGAAGAGGCGCCCAGCTCCTACAATGAGCAGTTCTTC
>.|TRBJ2-7|.|TRBV6-1
CASSGGAGGEQYF
TGTGCCAGCAGTGGTGGGGCAGGGGGGGAGCAGTACTTC
>TRBD1|TRBJ1-5|.|TRBV27
CASSLFGTGSGPQHF
TGTGCCAGCAGTTTATTTGGGACAGGCTCCGGGCCCCAGCATTTT
>TRBD1|TRBJ2-3|.|TRBV19
CASRSRGQGDTQYF
TGTGCCAGTAGAAGCAGGGGACAGGGAGATACGCAGTATTTT
>TRBD1|TRBJ1-1|few|TRBV7-3
CASSLQGADTEAFF
TGTGCCAGCAGCCTACAGGGGGCTGACACTGAAGCTTTCTTT
>TRBD2|TRBJ2-1|.|TRBV7-9
CASSPQRDSYNEQFF
TGTGCCAGCAGCCCTCAGCGGGACTCCTACAATGAGCAGTTCTTC
>.|TRBJ2-7|.|TRBV2
CASSEKVAGMNREQYF
TGCGCCAGCAGTGAAAAAGTAGCAGGGATGAATCGCGAGCAGTACTTC
>TRBD2|TRBJ2-5|.|TRBV5-1
CASSRAGNQETQYF
TGCGCCAGCAGCCGAGCGGGGAACCAAGAGACCCAGTACTTC
>.|TRBJ1-5|.|TRBV28
CASSLGGHQPQHF
TGTGCCAGCAGTCTGGGGGGGCATCAGCCCCAGCATTTT
>.|TRBJ2-2|.|TRBV1
CTSSQWTDPLLNTGELFF
TGCACCAGCAGCCAATGGACAGACCCACTCTTAAACACCGGGGAGCTGTTTTTT
>.|TRBJ1-4|.|TRBV2
CASMDTGINEKLFF
TGTGCCAGCATGGATACAGGGATTAATGAAAAACTGTTTTTT
>.|TRBJ2-6|.|TRBV28
CASSSYLRQDLSEANVLTF
TGTGCCAGCAGTTCCTACCTACGACAGGATCTCTCTGAGGCCAACGTCCTGACTTTC
>TRBD1|TRBJ1-2|.|TRBV13
CASSLGGQGNYGYTF
TGTGCCAGCAGCTTAGGGGGACAGGGGAACTATGGCTACACCTTC
>.|TRBJ1-2|.|TRBV28
CASSYPSDTYGYTF
TGTGCCAGCAGTTACCCTAGCGACACCTATGGCTACACCTTC
>.|TRBJ2-7|.|TRBV25-1
CAGPETSSYEQYF
TGTGCCGGCCCTGAGACTAGCTCCTACGAGCAGTACTTC
>TRBD2|TRBJ2-5|.|TRBV28
CASSPPGLAGYQETQYF
TGTGCCAGCAGCCCTCCGGGACTAGCGGGTTACCAAGAGACCCAGTACTTC
>.|TRBJ1-1|.|TRBV27
CASSLSNRAEAFF
TGTGCCAGCAGTTTATCTAACAGGGCTGAAGCTTTCTTT
>TRBD2|TRBJ2-7|.|TRBV5-1
CASSLGEGYEQYF
TGCGCCAGCAGCTTGGGGGAGGGCTACGAGCAGTACTTC
>TRBD2|TRBJ2-7|.|TRBV6-6
CASSSHSGRADEQYF
TGTGCCAGCAGTTCCCATAGCGGGAGGGCCGACGAGCAGTACTTC
>.|TRBJ1-1|.|TRBV5-4
CASSSRGNTEAFF
TGTGCCAGCAGCTCCCGGGGGAACACTGAAGCTTTCTTT
>.|TRBJ2-7|.|TRBV7-8
CASSGSYDFRAGSLYEQYF
TGTGCCAGCAGCGGAAGTTACGATTTTAGGGCAGGGTCCCTCTACGAGCAGTACTTC
>.|TRBJ2-5|.|TRBV28
CASRGGGKETQYF
TGTGCCAGCAGGGGAGGAGGAAAAGAGACCCAGTACTTC